This is a list of T cell receptor beta chains from one sample in a study of identical twins. MiXCR was run by TCRdb on the 5' RACE reads, yielding one entry per CDR3 protein. The table has about 470,000 distinct CDR3 sequences, roughly 26% seen once. These data also formed part of another study, on T cells expressing NK-cell markers.

The specimen was CD4+ T cells sorted from blood. The receptor source for this set is a woman under 30 in good health. Both conserved end residues are part of each CDR3. D genes are given only for firm matches. Size is stated for part of the rows, as once, few or many counts, or as a class when the clone is expanded.

j_call: TRBJ2-1
d_call: -
clone_size: few
v_call: TRBV20-1
cdr3_aa: CSARDRAHNEQFF
cdr3_nt: TGCAGTGCTAGAGACAGGGCCCACAATGAGCAGTTCTTC

j_call: TRBJ1-5
d_call: -
clone_size: many
v_call: TRBV20-1
cdr3_aa: CSARDQRLSNQPQHF
cdr3_nt: TGCAGTGCTAGAGATCAGCGACTTAGCAATCAGCCCCAGCATTTT

j_call: TRBJ2-7
d_call: TRBD2
clone_size: few
v_call: TRBV4-3
cdr3_aa: CASSRSRGGTYEQYF
cdr3_nt: TGCGCCAGCAGCCGTTCGCGGGGAGGGACCTACGAGCAGTACTTC

j_call: TRBJ2-1
d_call: -
clone_size: few
v_call: TRBV9
cdr3_aa: CASSVDRTGNNEQFF
cdr3_nt: TGTGCCAGCAGCGTCGATAGAACAGGGAACAATGAGCAGTTCTTC

j_call: TRBJ1-6
d_call: TRBD1
clone_size: few
v_call: TRBV6-5
cdr3_aa: CASSYGDRNSPLHF
cdr3_nt: TGTGCCAGCAGTTACGGGGACAGGAATTCACCCCTCCACTTT

j_call: TRBJ1-4
d_call: -
clone_size: -
v_call: TRBV12-3/TRBV12-4
cdr3_aa: CASSLAGIDEKLFF
cdr3_nt: TGTGCCAGCAGTTTAGCGGGGATTGATGAAAAACTGTTTTTT

j_call: TRBJ1-5
d_call: -
clone_size: few
v_call: TRBV12-3/TRBV12-4
cdr3_aa: CASSQRGQPQHF
cdr3_nt: TGTGCCAGCAGCCAAAGGGGTCAGCCCCAGCATTTT

j_call: TRBJ1-1
d_call: -
clone_size: few
v_call: TRBV12-3/TRBV12-4
cdr3_aa: CASSMGRGSTEAFF
cdr3_nt: TGTGCCAGCAGTATGGGCAGGGGAAGCACTGAAGCTTTCTTT

j_call: TRBJ2-2
d_call: -
clone_size: many
v_call: TRBV13
cdr3_aa: CASSRIKYTGELFF
cdr3_nt: TGTGCCAGCAGCCGGATTAAGTACACCGGGGAGCTGTTTTTT

j_call: TRBJ2-5
d_call: TRBD2
clone_size: -
v_call: TRBV10-3
cdr3_aa: CAMSGTSERETQYF
cdr3_nt: TGTGCCATGTCCGGGACTAGCGAGCGAGAGACCCAGTACTTC

j_call: TRBJ2-2
d_call: -
clone_size: -
v_call: TRBV9
cdr3_aa: CASSAFGGETGELFF
cdr3_nt: TGTGCCAGCAGCGCCTTCGGGGGAGAGACCGGGGAGCTGTTTTTT

j_call: TRBJ1-1
d_call: -
clone_size: -
v_call: TRBV20-1
cdr3_aa: CSARDLQRGSSFF
cdr3_nt: TGCAGTGCTAGAGATCTCCAGCGGGGGTCTAGCTTCTTT

j_call: TRBJ2-3
d_call: -
clone_size: few
v_call: TRBV2
cdr3_aa: CARRSADTQYF
cdr3_nt: TGTGCCAGGAGAAGCGCAGATACGCAGTATTTT

j_call: TRBJ2-5
d_call: -
clone_size: -
v_call: TRBV7-8
cdr3_aa: CASSLISSGQETQYF
cdr3_nt: TGTGCCAGCAGCTTAATCTCAAGCGGCCAAGAGACCCAGTACTTC

j_call: TRBJ2-2
d_call: -
clone_size: -
v_call: TRBV5-1
cdr3_aa: CASSLGDPDTGELFF
cdr3_nt: TGCGCCAGCAGCTTGGGGGACCCCGACACCGGGGAGCTGTTTTTT

j_call: TRBJ2-2
d_call: -
clone_size: -
v_call: TRBV7-9
cdr3_aa: CASSPFSGTGELFF
cdr3_nt: TGTGCCAGCAGCCCGTTTAGCGGCACCGGGGAGCTGTTTTTT

j_call: TRBJ1-1
d_call: -
clone_size: -
v_call: TRBV20-1
cdr3_aa: CSASSGAQSTEAFF
cdr3_nt: TGCAGTGCTAGTTCGGGGGCGCAGAGCACTGAAGCTTTCTTT

j_call: TRBJ2-3
d_call: -
clone_size: -
v_call: TRBV5-1
cdr3_aa: CASMSRGSTDTQYF
cdr3_nt: TGCGCCAGCATGTCTCGGGGAAGCACAGATACGCAGTATTTT

j_call: TRBJ2-3
d_call: -
clone_size: once
v_call: TRBV20-1
cdr3_aa: CSASGRWRDHTDTQYF
cdr3_nt: TGCAGTGCTAGCGGTCGTTGGCGGGACCACACAGATACGCAGTATTTT

j_call: TRBJ2-5
d_call: TRBD2
clone_size: many
v_call: TRBV20-1
cdr3_aa: CSAYLPGLAKETQYF
cdr3_nt: TGCAGTGCTTATCTACCGGGACTAGCAAAAGAGACCCAGTACTTC

j_call: TRBJ2-6
d_call: TRBD1
clone_size: few
v_call: TRBV2
cdr3_aa: CASIRDRGSGANVLTF
cdr3_nt: TGTGCCAGCATCCGGGACAGGGGCTCTGGGGCCAACGTCCTGACTTTC

j_call: TRBJ1-1
d_call: -
clone_size: -
v_call: TRBV12-3/TRBV12-4
cdr3_aa: CASSLSNGAHTEAFF
cdr3_nt: TGTGCCAGCAGTTTAAGTAACGGGGCTCACACTGAAGCTTTCTTT

j_call: TRBJ1-3
d_call: -
clone_size: few
v_call: TRBV7-2
cdr3_aa: CASSLWGNTIYF
cdr3_nt: TGTGCCAGCAGCTTATGGGGAAACACCATATATTTT

j_call: TRBJ2-7
d_call: -
clone_size: few
v_call: TRBV5-1
cdr3_aa: CASSLLGSEYEQYF
cdr3_nt: TGCGCCAGCAGCTTACTCGGGAGCGAATACGAGCAGTACTTC

j_call: TRBJ2-7
d_call: TRBD1
clone_size: many
v_call: TRBV20-1
cdr3_aa: CSASRQGVSYEQYF
cdr3_nt: TGCAGTGCTTCCCGACAGGGTGTCTCCTACGAGCAGTACTTC

j_call: TRBJ2-1
d_call: -
clone_size: few
v_call: TRBV11-2
cdr3_aa: CASSDRVRNRQFF
cdr3_nt: TGTGCCAGCAGCGACCGCGTTAGGAATCGGCAGTTCTTC

j_call: TRBJ2-3
d_call: -
clone_size: -
v_call: TRBV20-1
cdr3_aa: CSASNSGHSTDTQYF
cdr3_nt: TGCAGTGCTAGCAACAGCGGCCATAGCACAGATACGCAGTATTTT

j_call: TRBJ2-2
d_call: TRBD2
clone_size: few
v_call: TRBV5-1
cdr3_aa: CASSFTSGGNTGELFF
cdr3_nt: TGCGCCAGCAGCTTTACTAGCGGGGGAAACACCGGGGAGCTGTTTTTT

j_call: TRBJ1-1
d_call: -
clone_size: few
v_call: TRBV20-1
cdr3_aa: CSARDSLNTEAFF
cdr3_nt: TGCAGTGCTAGAGATTCCCTGAACACTGAAGCTTTCTTT

j_call: TRBJ1-4
d_call: -
clone_size: -
v_call: TRBV6-5
cdr3_aa: CASSYSGHGEKLFF
cdr3_nt: TGTGCCAGCAGTTACTCGGGTCATGGCGAAAAACTGTTTTTT

j_call: TRBJ2-3
d_call: -
clone_size: -
v_call: TRBV18
cdr3_aa: CASSPRTGASSTDTQYF
cdr3_nt: TGTGCCAGCTCACCACGAACAGGAGCTTCGAGCACAGATACGCAGTATTTT

j_call: TRBJ1-1
d_call: -
clone_size: -
v_call: TRBV5-6
cdr3_aa: CASSLNAEAFF
cdr3_nt: TGTGCCAGCAGCTTGAATGCTGAAGCTTTCTTT

j_call: TRBJ1-1
d_call: TRBD1
clone_size: -
v_call: TRBV27
cdr3_aa: CASSFQGTGEVRVAFF
cdr3_nt: TGTGCCAGCAGTTTCCAGGGGACAGGGGAGGTCAGGGTGGCTTTCTTT

j_call: TRBJ2-3
d_call: -
clone_size: -
v_call: TRBV14
cdr3_aa: CASSLTRTAFTDTQYF
cdr3_nt: TGTGCCAGCAGCCTTACCCGGACGGCCTTCACAGATACGCAGTATTTT

j_call: TRBJ2-1
d_call: -
clone_size: -
v_call: TRBV21-1
cdr3_aa: CASNYVRVAANEQFF
cdr3_nt: TGTGCCAGCAACTATGTACGAGTGGCTGCCAATGAGCAGTTCTTC

j_call: TRBJ2-7
d_call: TRBD1
clone_size: -
v_call: TRBV6-5
cdr3_aa: CASSYSRTGSDEQYF
cdr3_nt: TGTGCCAGCAGTTACTCTCGGACAGGGAGCGACGAGCAGTACTTC

j_call: TRBJ2-7
d_call: TRBD1
clone_size: few
v_call: TRBV20-1
cdr3_aa: CSAYGQGTYEQYF
cdr3_nt: TGCAGTGCTTACGGACAGGGGACCTACGAGCAGTACTTC

j_call: TRBJ1-4
d_call: -
clone_size: -
v_call: TRBV28
cdr3_aa: CASTWTGEKLFF
cdr3_nt: TGTGCCAGCACCTGGACGGGTGAAAAACTGTTTTTT

j_call: TRBJ2-5
d_call: -
clone_size: -
v_call: TRBV5-5
cdr3_aa: CASRAVGETQYF
cdr3_nt: TGTGCCAGCAGGGCAGTCGGAGAGACCCAGTACTTC

j_call: TRBJ2-4
d_call: TRBD1
clone_size: few
v_call: TRBV12-3/TRBV12-4
cdr3_aa: CASSLGQAKNIQYF
cdr3_nt: TGTGCCAGCAGTTTGGGACAGGCCAAAAACATTCAGTACTTC

j_call: TRBJ2-4
d_call: -
clone_size: few
v_call: TRBV30
cdr3_aa: CAWSNSVKNIQYF
cdr3_nt: TGTGCCTGGAGTAATAGTGTGAAAAACATTCAGTACTTC

j_call: TRBJ1-4
d_call: TRBD1
clone_size: once
v_call: TRBV18
cdr3_aa: CASSPPGTGREKLFF
cdr3_nt: TGTGCCAGCTCCCCGCCCGGGACAGGCCGCGAAAAACTGTTTTTT

j_call: TRBJ2-7
d_call: -
clone_size: -
v_call: TRBV7-9
cdr3_aa: CASSPWGVQADQYF
cdr3_nt: TGTGCCAGCAGCCCCTGGGGAGTCCAAGCAGATCAGTACTTC

j_call: TRBJ2-7
d_call: -
clone_size: few
v_call: TRBV9
cdr3_aa: CASSAGLLRYEQYF
cdr3_nt: TGTGCCAGCAGCGCTGGACTTTTGAGATACGAGCAGTACTTC

j_call: TRBJ2-2
d_call: -
clone_size: -
v_call: TRBV11-2
cdr3_aa: CASSLRRDSSIGELFF
cdr3_nt: TGTGCCAGCAGCTTACGCCGGGACTCCTCCATCGGGGAGCTGTTTTTT

j_call: TRBJ2-2
d_call: -
clone_size: -
v_call: TRBV9
cdr3_aa: CASSVDGSVYTGELFF
cdr3_nt: TGTGCCAGCAGCGTAGACGGGAGTGTGTACACCGGGGAGCTGTTTTTT

j_call: TRBJ2-2
d_call: -
clone_size: few
v_call: TRBV20-1
cdr3_aa: CSARDPSAGSGELFF
cdr3_nt: TGCAGTGCTAGAGATCCCTCGGCGGGGTCCGGGGAGCTGTTTTTT

j_call: TRBJ1-4
d_call: -
clone_size: -
v_call: TRBV20-1
cdr3_aa: CSARQGGEEKLFF
cdr3_nt: TGCAGTGCTAGGCAGGGAGGGGAGGAAAAACTGTTTTTT

j_call: TRBJ2-1
d_call: -
clone_size: -
v_call: TRBV6-1
cdr3_aa: CASSHNLVSSYNEQFF
cdr3_nt: TGTGCCAGCAGCCACAATTTAGTCAGCTCCTACAATGAGCAGTTCTTC

j_call: TRBJ2-1
d_call: -
clone_size: -
v_call: TRBV6-1
cdr3_aa: CASNLLGTSNEQFF
cdr3_nt: TGTGCCAGCAACCTCCTCGGGACTTCCAATGAGCAGTTCTTC

j_call: TRBJ2-2
d_call: -
clone_size: -
v_call: TRBV29-1
cdr3_aa: CSVVTPSVTGELFF
cdr3_nt: TGCAGCGTTGTAACTCCTAGCGTAACCGGGGAGCTGTTTTTT

j_call: TRBJ2-7
d_call: TRBD1
clone_size: -
v_call: TRBV20-1
cdr3_aa: CSAAGTGMYEQYF
cdr3_nt: TGCAGTGCTGCCGGGACAGGGATGTACGAGCAGTACTTC